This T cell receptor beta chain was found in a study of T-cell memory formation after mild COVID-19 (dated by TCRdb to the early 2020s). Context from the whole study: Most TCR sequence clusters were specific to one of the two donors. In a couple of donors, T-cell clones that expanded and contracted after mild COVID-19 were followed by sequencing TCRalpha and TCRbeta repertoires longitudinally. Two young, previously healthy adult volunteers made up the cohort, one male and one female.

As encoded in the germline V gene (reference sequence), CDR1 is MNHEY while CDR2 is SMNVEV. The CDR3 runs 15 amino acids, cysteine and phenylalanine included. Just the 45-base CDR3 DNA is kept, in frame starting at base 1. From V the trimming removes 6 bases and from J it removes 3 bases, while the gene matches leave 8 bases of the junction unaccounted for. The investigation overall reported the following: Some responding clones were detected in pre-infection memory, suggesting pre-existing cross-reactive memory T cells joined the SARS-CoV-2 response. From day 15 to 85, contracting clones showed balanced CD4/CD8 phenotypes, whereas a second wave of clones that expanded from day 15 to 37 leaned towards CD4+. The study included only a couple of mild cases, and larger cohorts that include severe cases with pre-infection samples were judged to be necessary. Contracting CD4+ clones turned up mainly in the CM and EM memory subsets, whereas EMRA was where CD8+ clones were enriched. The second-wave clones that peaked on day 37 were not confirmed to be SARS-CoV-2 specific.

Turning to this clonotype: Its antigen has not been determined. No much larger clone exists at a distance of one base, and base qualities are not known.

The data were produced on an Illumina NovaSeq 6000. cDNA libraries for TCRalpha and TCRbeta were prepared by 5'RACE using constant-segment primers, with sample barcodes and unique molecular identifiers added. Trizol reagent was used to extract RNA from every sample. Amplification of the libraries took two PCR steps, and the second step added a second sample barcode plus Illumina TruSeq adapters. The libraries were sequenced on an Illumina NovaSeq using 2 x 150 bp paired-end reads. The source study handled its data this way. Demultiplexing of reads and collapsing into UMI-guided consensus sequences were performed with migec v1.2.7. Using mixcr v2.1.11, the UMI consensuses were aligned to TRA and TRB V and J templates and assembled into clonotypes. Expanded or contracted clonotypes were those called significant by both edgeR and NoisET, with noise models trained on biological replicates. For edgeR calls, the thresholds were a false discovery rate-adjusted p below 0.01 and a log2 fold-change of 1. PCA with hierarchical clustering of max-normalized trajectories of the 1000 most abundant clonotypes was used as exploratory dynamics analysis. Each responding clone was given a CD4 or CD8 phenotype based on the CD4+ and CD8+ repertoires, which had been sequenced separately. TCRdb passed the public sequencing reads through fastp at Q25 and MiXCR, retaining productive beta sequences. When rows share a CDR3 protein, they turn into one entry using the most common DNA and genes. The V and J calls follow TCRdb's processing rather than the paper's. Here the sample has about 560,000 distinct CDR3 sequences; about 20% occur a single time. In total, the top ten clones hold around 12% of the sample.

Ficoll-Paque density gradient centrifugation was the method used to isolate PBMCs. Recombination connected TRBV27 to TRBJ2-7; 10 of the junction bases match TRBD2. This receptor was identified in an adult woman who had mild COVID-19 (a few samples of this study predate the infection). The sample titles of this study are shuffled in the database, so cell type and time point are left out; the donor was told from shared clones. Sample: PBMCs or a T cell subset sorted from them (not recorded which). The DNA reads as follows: TGTGCCAGCAGGGGCCTAGCGGGAGATAGCTACGAGCAGTACTTC. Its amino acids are CASRGLAGDSYEQYF.